This T cell receptor beta chain is from a study of tumor-infiltrating lymphocytes in primary liver carcinoma. Study-wide context: Patients, male and female, were 30 to 69 years old.

Reverse transcription of approximately 500 ng total RNA with a constant-region primer produced TCR beta cDNA. Generation of the TCR beta libraries relied on three nested multiplex PCR rounds using slightly modified ARM-PCR. Each of the first two PCR rounds ran roughly 9 cycles with TRBV1-TRBV30 forward and C-beta reverse primers. TCRdb fed the multiplex PCR reads into MiXCR, producing one record per CDR3 protein. The sample has about 310,000 distinct CDR3 sequences, roughly 60% seen once. V was clipped by 9 bases and J by 0 bases, with 20 bases between them. CDR1 and CDR2 (germline): MNHEY, SVGAGI. CDR3 size: 16 residues. Out of unsorted whole blood came the blood RNA, and germline DNA was extracted as well. This clonotype was seen more than once but under ten times. Its antigen remains unknown. Study results and limitations: Tumor-adjacent and tumor-blood pairs showed less overlap than tumor region pairs.

The source of this sequence is a woman in her 30s with primary liver carcinoma and hepatitis B virus infection. Sequencing was performed on peripheral blood. The V call is TRBV6-5, the J call TRBJ1-1, with TRBD1 as a possible D gene (5 bases). This CDR3 is CASIEQGWGMNTEAFF. CDR3 bases: TGTGCCAGTATCGAGCAGGGCTGGGGAATGAACACTGAAGCTTTCTTT.